These 19 T cell receptor beta chains came from one sample sequenced in a study of identical twins. TCRdb itself ran the 5' RACE reads through MiXCR, one entry per CDR3 protein. The data contain fewer than 500,000 distinct CDR3 sequences, 20% to 25% of them seen just once; the ten biggest clones take up 2.9%. These data also formed part of another study, on T cells expressing NK-cell markers.

The sample comprised CD4+ T cells sorted from blood. These receptors were collected from a woman aged 18-30 years in good health.

This sequence joins TRBV2 and TRBJ2-1; D is ambiguous. Trimming removed 10 bases at V and 10 bases at J, with 20 bases between. Germline CDR1 and CDR2: SNHLY and FYNNEI. The CDR3 is made up of 13 amino acids. CDR3 sequence (DNA): TGTGCCACATCGACGACTCCCCTGGGAGAGCAGTTCTTC. Its protein is CATSTTPLGEQFF.

This clonotype was counted only a few times. The V and J genes are TRBV18 and TRBJ2-5; the D is unclear. The germline V gene encodes CDR1 KGHSH and CDR2 LQKENI. Trimming cost V 3 bases and J 5 bases, with 10 bases left between them. CDR3 length: 13 amino acids. The CDR3 sequence is CASSPGAVETQYF. CDR3 in DNA: TGTGCCAGCTCACCCGGCGCGGTGGAGACCCAGTACTTC. Based on the CDR3 plus reference TRBV18 and TRBJ2-5, the full variable domain is NAGVMQNPRHLVRRRGQEARLRCSPMKGHSHVYWYRQLPEEGLKFMVYLQKENIIDESGMPKERFSAEFPKEGPSILRIQQVVRGDSAAYFCASSPGAVETQYFGPGTRLLVL.

This clonotype was detected many times. The V call is TRBV6-5, the J call TRBJ1-6, with D possibly matching TRBD1 (5 bases). CDR1 and CDR2 (germline): MNHEY, SVGAGI. There are 16 residues in the CDR3. The V end was cut by 2 bases, the J end by 5 bases, with 13 bases between. The CDR3 here is CASSYDVGLDNSPLHF. The CDR3 DNA sequence: TGTGCCAGCAGTTACGACGTGGGGCTGGATAATTCACCCCTCCACTTT.

The rearrangement uses TRBV11-3 and TRBJ2-1, with D possibly matching TRBD2 (7 bases). The V gene's germline CDR1 is SGHNT and CDR2 YENEEA. This CDR3 has 14 residues. V lost 3 bases to trimming and J lost 10 bases, with 16 bases between them. CDR3 amino acids: CASSFEGGEREQFF. The DNA of the CDR3 is TGTGCCAGCAGCTTTGAGGGGGGGGAGCGAGAGCAGTTCTTC.

The chain combines TRBV7-9 with TRBJ1-6, with 7 bases identical to TRBD1. Trimming removed 5 bases from V and 7 bases from J; junction bases left unmatched: 8. Germline loops: CDR1 SEHNR, CDR2 FQNEAQ (reference sequence). The CDR3 sequence is 15 residues long. The CDR3 loop is CASSPPARGNSPLHF. Here the CDR3 DNA reads TGTGCCAGCAGCCCCCCCGCCAGGGGGAATTCACCCCTCCACTTT.

J is TRBJ1-5 and V is TRBV6-1; no clear D gene. Trimming pared 0 bases from V and 3 bases from J, leaving 6 bases between. From germline, CDR1 is MNHNS and CDR2 SASEGT. This CDR3 contains 14 residues. The CDR3 region has the DNA TGTGCCAGCAGTGAAGCGTTGTCCAATCAGCCCCAGCATTTT. Residues: CASSEALSNQPQHF.

This clonotype was detected only a few times. The chain couples TRBV5-1 to TRBJ2-5; D possibly corresponds to TRBD2 (5 bases). Germline assignment: CDR1 SGHRS and CDR2 YFSETQ. The CDR3 has 16 amino acids. Trimming shortened V by 0 bases and J by 5 bases, and 17 bases separated the two germline ends. The CDR3 loop is CASSLEGAVVGETQYF. The CDR3 DNA reads as TGCGCCAGCAGCTTGGAGGGAGCGGTCGTAGGGGAGACCCAGTACTTC.

This chain joins TRBV27 and TRBJ2-5; tentatively, D is TRBD2 (6 bases). CDR1 MNHEY and CDR2 SMNVEV come from the germline V gene (reference sequence). The CDR3 is 15 residues long. V was clipped by 3 bases and J by 4 bases, with 15 bases between them. Written as DNA, the CDR3 is TGTGCCAGCAGTTTCATTCGAGGCGGGGTAGAGACCCAGTACTTC. As protein: CASSFIRGGVETQYF.

This chain connects TRBV19 to TRBJ1-1; D gene unclear. The CDR3 consists of 8 residues. CDR1 LNHDA and CDR2 SQIVND come from the germline V gene (reference sequence). V dropped 10 bases and J dropped 10 bases, with 7 bases sitting between them. This CDR3 reads CATTGAFF. The CDR3 DNA follows: TGTGCCACTACGGGAGCTTTCTTT.

This clonotype turned up a few times. The chain uses TRBV28 and TRBJ2-3; 11 nucleotides match TRBD2. Per the germline V gene, CDR1 is MDHEN and CDR2 is SYDVKM. V lost 8 bases to trimming and J lost 3 bases; unmatched junction nucleotides: 10. This CDR3 has 16 residues. The CDR3 sequence is CASGRLAGGFTDTQYF. The CDR3 coding sequence is TGTGCCAGCGGTCGTCTAGCGGGAGGTTTTACAGATACGCAGTATTTT.

The chain links TRBV7-8 to TRBJ2-3, with 8 nucleotides matching TRBD2. With 2 bases clipped from V and 4 bases from J, the junction kept 5 bases outside the gene matches. Germline CDR1 is SGHVS and CDR2 is FQNEAQ. The CDR3 extends over 15 amino acids. CDR3 bases: TGTGCCAGCAGCTTAACGGGGGGGCTGGCAGATACGCAGTATTTT. As protein: CASSLTGGLADTQYF. Together with reference TRBV7-8 and TRBJ2-3, the CDR3 gives the full variable domain: GAGVSQSPRYKVAKRGQDVALRCDPISGHVSLFWYQQALGQGPEFLTYFQNEAQLDKSGLPSDRFFAERPEGSVSTLKIQRTQQEDSAVYLCASSLTGGLADTQYFGPGTRLTVL.

V usage is TRBV6-5 and J usage is TRBJ2-3; 14 bases are shared with TRBD2. CDR1 and CDR2 (germline): MNHEY, SVGAGI. V lost 2 bases to trimming and J lost 5 bases; unmatched junction nucleotides: 3. The CDR3 is 16 amino acids. Here the CDR3 DNA reads TGTGCCAGCAGTTACGGGACTAGCGGGGGCGTAGATACGCAGTATTTT. Its protein product is CASSYGTSGGVDTQYF.

J is TRBJ2-3 and V is TRBV3-1, with 7 bases lining up with TRBD1. Germline assignment: CDR1 LGHDT and CDR2 YNNKEL (reference sequence). The V and J ends lost 1 base and 1 base, in that order; junction bases with no gene match: 5. This CDR3 comprises 16 residues. The CDR3 is CASSQGKGAGTDTQYF. As DNA, the CDR3 is TGTGCCAGCAGCCAAGGAAAGGGGGCAGGCACAGATACGCAGTATTTT.

The rearrangement joins TRBV20-1 to TRBJ2-5; 7 nucleotides match TRBD1. The CDR3 spans 14 residues. Germline loops: CDR1 DFQATT, CDR2 SNEGSKA (reference sequence). V was pared by 4 bases and J by 1 base, with 6 bases of the junction left unmatched. CDR3 coding DNA: TGCAGTGCTACCCCGTGGACAGGCCAAGAGACCCAGTACTTC. Translating it yields CSATPWTGQETQYF.

This clonotype was seen a handful of times. This chain uses TRBV10-1 with TRBJ2-5, with D unclear. The V end lost 4 bases, the J end lost 2 bases, and 8 bases lay between the germline ends. The germline gives CDR1 WNHNN, CDR2 SYGVQD (reference sequence). The CDR3 has 13 residues. As DNA, the CDR3 is TGCGCCAGCAGTGGAATGATACAAGAGACCCAGTACTTC. It encodes CASSGMIQETQYF.

Ten or more counts support this clonotype. The CDR3 DNA reads TGTGCCAGCACCTCCCTTGGCACAGGTTTGTATTTGGCTGAAGCTTTCTTT. The encoded protein is CASTSLGTGLYLAEAFF. This sequence joins TRBV12-3 or TRBV12-4 and TRBJ1-1; the D gene is possibly TRBD1 (5 bases). V lost 7 bases, J lost 6 bases, and 27 bases lay in between. This CDR3 comprises 17 residues.

Only a few counts were recorded for this clonotype. V gene TRBV27 combines with J gene TRBJ2-3; D may correspond to TRBD1 or TRBD2 (5 bases each). The CDR3 totals 16 residues. Trimming took off 3 bases at V and 0 bases at J, with 13 bases between the two ends. In germline, CDR1 is MNHEY, CDR2 SMNVEV (reference sequence). This CDR3 is CASSFLSGASTDTQYF. The CDR3 bases are TGTGCCAGCAGTTTTCTCTCCGGGGCTAGCACAGATACGCAGTATTTT.

For the CDR3, the DNA is TGTGCCAGCAGCATAAATAGCGGGGGCGGTGAGCAGTTCTTC. This encodes CASSINSGGGEQFF. V and J are TRBV7-3 and TRBJ2-1, with 9 bases that match TRBD2. The V and J ends lost 5 bases and 9 bases, in that order; junction bases with no gene match: 8. The germline CDR1 and CDR2 sequences are SGHTA and FQGTGA. The CDR3 runs 14 residues.

The rearrangement uses TRBV12-3 or TRBV12-4 and TRBJ2-1; no clear D gene. CDR3 length: 11 residues. Between the trimmed V and J ends, which lost 2 bases and 8 bases, there was a span of 4 bases. The CDR3: CASSLIHEQFF. DNA of the CDR3: TGTGCCAGCAGTTTAATCCATGAGCAGTTCTTC.